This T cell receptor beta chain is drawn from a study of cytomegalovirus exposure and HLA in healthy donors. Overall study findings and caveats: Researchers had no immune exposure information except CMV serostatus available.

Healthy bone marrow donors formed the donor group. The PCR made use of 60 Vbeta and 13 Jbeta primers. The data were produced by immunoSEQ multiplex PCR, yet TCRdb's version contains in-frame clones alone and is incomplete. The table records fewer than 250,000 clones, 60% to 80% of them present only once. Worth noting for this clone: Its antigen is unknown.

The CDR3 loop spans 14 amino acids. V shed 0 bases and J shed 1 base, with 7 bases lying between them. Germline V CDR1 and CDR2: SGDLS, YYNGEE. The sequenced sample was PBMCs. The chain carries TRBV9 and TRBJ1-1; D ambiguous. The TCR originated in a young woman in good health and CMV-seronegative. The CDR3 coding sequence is TGTGCCAGCAGCGTAGCAGGCGAGAACACTGAAGCTTTCTTT. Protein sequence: CASSVAGENTEAFF.